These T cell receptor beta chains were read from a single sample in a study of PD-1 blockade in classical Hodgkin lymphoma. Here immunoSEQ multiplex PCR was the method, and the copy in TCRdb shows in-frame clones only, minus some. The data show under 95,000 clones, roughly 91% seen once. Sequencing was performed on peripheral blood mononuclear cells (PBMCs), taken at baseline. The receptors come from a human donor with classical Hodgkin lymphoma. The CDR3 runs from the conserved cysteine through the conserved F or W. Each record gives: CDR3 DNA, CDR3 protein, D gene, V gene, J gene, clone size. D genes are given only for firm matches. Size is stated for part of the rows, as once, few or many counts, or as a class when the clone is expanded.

cdr3_nt: TGCGCCAGCAGCCAAGAAGGAGTCCCTGGCTACTACGGGGAGCTGTTTTTT; cdr3_aa: CASSQEGVPGYYGELFF; d_call: NA; v_call: TRBV4-3; j_call: TRBJ2-2; clone_size: NA
cdr3_nt: TGTGCCAGCAGCAGAGGGACAGGGTATATATATAATTCACCCCTCCACTTT; cdr3_aa: CASSRGTGYIYNSPLHF; d_call: TRBD1; v_call: TRBV5-6; j_call: TRBJ1-6; clone_size: NA
cdr3_nt: TGTGCCAGCAGCGACCTAGGGGCGAACTCCTATAATTCACCCCTCCACTTT; cdr3_aa: CASSDLGANSYNSPLHF; d_call: NA; v_call: TRBV7-9; j_call: TRBJ1-6; clone_size: NA
cdr3_nt: TGTGCCAGTAAAAGTAGAACAGGGGGAACTGAAGCTTTCTTT; cdr3_aa: CASKSRTGGTEAFF; d_call: TRBD1; v_call: TRBV19; j_call: TRBJ1-1; clone_size: NA
cdr3_nt: TGTGCCAGCAGCAAAGCCCGCAACCCCTACGAGCAGTACTTC; cdr3_aa: CASSKARNPYEQYF; d_call: NA; v_call: TRBV21-1; j_call: TRBJ2-7; clone_size: NA
cdr3_nt: TGTGCCAGCAGTTTGGGGCTCGAGACAGGGAGCACAGATACGCAGTATTTT; cdr3_aa: CASSLGLETGSTDTQYF; d_call: TRBD1; v_call: TRBV27; j_call: TRBJ2-3; clone_size: NA
cdr3_nt: TGTGCCAGCAGCTTAGAAGCGGAAGAGACCCAGTACTTC; cdr3_aa: CASSLEAEETQYF; d_call: NA; v_call: TRBV7-3; j_call: TRBJ2-5; clone_size: NA
cdr3_nt: TGTGCCGGCTACACAGGGGTAGACCCCTTGGACACTGAAGCTTTCTTT; cdr3_aa: CAGYTGVDPLDTEAFF; d_call: TRBD1; v_call: TRBV5-7; j_call: TRBJ1-1; clone_size: NA
cdr3_nt: TGTGCCAGCAGTTTAGAGGCGACAGGGCCCTATGGCTACACCTTC; cdr3_aa: CASSLEATGPYGYTF; d_call: TRBD1; v_call: TRBV27; j_call: TRBJ1-2; clone_size: NA
cdr3_nt: TGTGCCACCAGCAGAGATACAGGGTCCCGCGGCTACACCTTC; cdr3_aa: CATSRDTGSRGYTF; d_call: NA; v_call: TRBV15; j_call: TRBJ1-2; clone_size: NA
cdr3_nt: TGTGCCAGCAGCCGACTAGCGGGAGGGCCAGGGGATACGCAGTATTTT; cdr3_aa: CASSRLAGGPGDTQYF; d_call: TRBD2; v_call: TRBV4-2; j_call: TRBJ2-3; clone_size: NA
cdr3_nt: TGTGCCAGCAGCTCAGGAGGGTGGGAGGACAATGAGCAGTTCTTC; cdr3_aa: CASSSGGWEDNEQFF; d_call: NA; v_call: TRBV7-9; j_call: TRBJ2-1; clone_size: NA
cdr3_nt: TGTGCCAGTAGAGTTGGCGCCTTGAACTATGGCTACACCTTC; cdr3_aa: CASRVGALNYGYTF; d_call: NA; v_call: TRBV19; j_call: TRBJ1-2; clone_size: NA
cdr3_nt: TGTGCCAGCAGCTTAGAAGTCGAGGCTTACTATGGCTACACCTTC; cdr3_aa: CASSLEVEAYYGYTF; d_call: NA; v_call: TRBV7-6; j_call: TRBJ1-2; clone_size: NA
cdr3_nt: TGCGCCAGCAGCCAAGATCCCGGGGGGGACAGGGGCACCCAGCCCCAGCATTTT; cdr3_aa: CASSQDPGGDRGTQPQHF; d_call: TRBD1; v_call: TRBV4-1; j_call: TRBJ1-5; clone_size: NA
cdr3_nt: TGCGCCAGCAGCTTAGGAACCGGGGGGGATGAGCAGTTCTTC; cdr3_aa: CASSLGTGGDEQFF; d_call: TRBD2; v_call: TRBV5-1; j_call: TRBJ2-1; clone_size: NA
cdr3_nt: TGTGCCCTCCCGGACAGCCAAAACTCTTATAACTATGGCTACACCTTC; cdr3_aa: CALPDSQNSYNYGYTF; d_call: NA; v_call: TRBV30; j_call: TRBJ1-2; clone_size: NA
cdr3_nt: TGTGCCAGCAGTTACTCCCCCCGGGACAGGTACGAGCAGTACTTC; cdr3_aa: CASSYSPRDRYEQYF; d_call: TRBD1; v_call: TRBV6-5; j_call: TRBJ2-7; clone_size: NA
cdr3_nt: TGTGCCATCAGTGGAGCGCAGGGGGCTAGGGAGACCCAGTACTTC; cdr3_aa: CAISGAQGARETQYF; d_call: TRBD1; v_call: TRBV10-3; j_call: TRBJ2-5; clone_size: NA
cdr3_nt: TGTGCCAGCAGCTTATTTGGAGATACGCAGTATTTT; cdr3_aa: CASSLFGDTQYF; d_call: NA; v_call: TRBV7-1; j_call: TRBJ2-3; clone_size: once
cdr3_nt: TGTGCCAGTAGGCCGCCGACAGGGGTGAACACTGAAGCTTTCTTT; cdr3_aa: CASRPPTGVNTEAFF; d_call: TRBD1; v_call: TRBV19; j_call: TRBJ1-1; clone_size: NA
cdr3_nt: TGTGCCAGCAGTTCACAGGGACAGGGATACACCGGGGAGCTGTTTTTT; cdr3_aa: CASSSQGQGYTGELFF; d_call: TRBD1; v_call: TRBV7-7; j_call: TRBJ2-2; clone_size: NA
cdr3_nt: TGCGCCAGCAGCCAAGGAATCTCGGCAGATACGCAGTATTTT; cdr3_aa: CASSQGISADTQYF; d_call: NA; v_call: TRBV4-1; j_call: TRBJ2-3; clone_size: once
cdr3_nt: TGTGCCAGCAGCGTAGGCTCAGGGGGCGAAAAACTGTTTTTT; cdr3_aa: CASSVGSGGEKLFF; d_call: TRBD1; v_call: TRBV9; j_call: TRBJ1-4; clone_size: NA
cdr3_nt: TGTGCCAGCAGCGTCGGAAGGACTAGCTGGTCCTACGAGCAGTACTTC; cdr3_aa: CASSVGRTSWSYEQYF; d_call: TRBD2; v_call: TRBV9; j_call: TRBJ2-7; clone_size: once
cdr3_nt: TGCGCCAGCAGCTTGGCGGGCTCCTACAATGAGCAGTTCTTC; cdr3_aa: CASSLAGSYNEQFF; d_call: NA; v_call: TRBV5-1; j_call: TRBJ2-1; clone_size: NA
cdr3_nt: TGCGCCAGCAGCACCCGGGACAGGGTCGACGAGCAGTACTTC; cdr3_aa: CASSTRDRVDEQYF; d_call: TRBD1; v_call: TRBV5-1; j_call: TRBJ2-7; clone_size: once
cdr3_nt: TGCAGTGTGCCCTGGTCCTACGAGCAGTACTTC; cdr3_aa: CSVPWSYEQYF; d_call: NA; v_call: TRBV20-1; j_call: TRBJ2-7; clone_size: NA
cdr3_nt: TGTGCCAGCGGACCGGGACTAGCGATCGGCCAAGAGACCCAGTACTTC; cdr3_aa: CASGPGLAIGQETQYF; d_call: TRBD2; v_call: TRBV27; j_call: TRBJ2-5; clone_size: NA
cdr3_nt: TGCGCCAGCAGCCAGCACCTAGCGGGACCACTCAATGAGCAGTTCTTC; cdr3_aa: CASSQHLAGPLNEQFF; d_call: TRBD2; v_call: TRBV4-3; j_call: TRBJ2-1; clone_size: NA
cdr3_nt: TGTGCCAGCAGTTATGGTTCAGGCGGCAATCAGCCCCAGCATTTT; cdr3_aa: CASSYGSGGNQPQHF; d_call: NA; v_call: TRBV6-5; j_call: TRBJ1-5; clone_size: NA
cdr3_nt: TGTGCCAGTAGTTCCGCCGGGACAGGGACGATTGAGCAGTTCTTC; cdr3_aa: CASSSAGTGTIEQFF; d_call: TRBD1; v_call: TRBV19; j_call: TRBJ2-1; clone_size: NA
cdr3_nt: TGTGCCAGCAGCTGGGATCGACAGGGGAACACTGAAGCTTTCTTT; cdr3_aa: CASSWDRQGNTEAFF; d_call: TRBD1; v_call: TRBV5-4; j_call: TRBJ1-1; clone_size: NA
cdr3_nt: TGTGCCAGTAGTATTTGGACTAGCGGTTACAATGAGCAGTTCTTC; cdr3_aa: CASSIWTSGYNEQFF; d_call: TRBD2; v_call: TRBV19; j_call: TRBJ2-1; clone_size: NA
cdr3_nt: TGTGCCAGCAGCCCAAATATAGACACTGAAGCTTTCTTT; cdr3_aa: CASSPNIDTEAFF; d_call: NA; v_call: TRBV9; j_call: TRBJ1-1; clone_size: NA
cdr3_nt: TGCGCCAGCAGGGCCCACACCCTCCCAAGCGGGGGGAATAATGAGCAGTTCTTC; cdr3_aa: CASRAHTLPSGGNNEQFF; d_call: TRBD2; v_call: TRBV10-1; j_call: TRBJ2-1; clone_size: NA
cdr3_nt: TGTGCCAGCCGTACTGATGAAGAGACCCAGTACTTC; cdr3_aa: CASRTDEETQYF; d_call: NA; v_call: TRBV2; j_call: TRBJ2-5; clone_size: NA
cdr3_nt: TGTGCCAGCAGCTTTCGTACCTCAACTAATGAAAAACTGTTTTTT; cdr3_aa: CASSFRTSTNEKLFF; d_call: NA; v_call: TRBV5-6; j_call: TRBJ1-4; clone_size: NA
cdr3_nt: TGCGCCAGCTCCTTCCACAGGGAGGACACTGAAGCTTTCTTT; cdr3_aa: CASSFHREDTEAFF; d_call: NA; v_call: TRBV5-1; j_call: TRBJ1-1; clone_size: NA
cdr3_nt: TGTGCCAGTCATCCACAGGGGCCGCAGCCCCAGCATTTT; cdr3_aa: CASHPQGPQPQHF; d_call: TRBD1; v_call: TRBV19; j_call: TRBJ1-5; clone_size: NA
cdr3_nt: TGTGCCAGCAGCCCCGGGCTGGAGGCAGGCGGCTACACCTTC; cdr3_aa: CASSPGLEAGGYTF; d_call: NA; v_call: TRBV9; j_call: TRBJ1-2; clone_size: once
cdr3_nt: TGTGCCAGCGAGATAGGGAAGTTCTTC; cdr3_aa: CASEIGKFF; d_call: NA; v_call: TRBV5-4; j_call: TRBJ2-1; clone_size: NA